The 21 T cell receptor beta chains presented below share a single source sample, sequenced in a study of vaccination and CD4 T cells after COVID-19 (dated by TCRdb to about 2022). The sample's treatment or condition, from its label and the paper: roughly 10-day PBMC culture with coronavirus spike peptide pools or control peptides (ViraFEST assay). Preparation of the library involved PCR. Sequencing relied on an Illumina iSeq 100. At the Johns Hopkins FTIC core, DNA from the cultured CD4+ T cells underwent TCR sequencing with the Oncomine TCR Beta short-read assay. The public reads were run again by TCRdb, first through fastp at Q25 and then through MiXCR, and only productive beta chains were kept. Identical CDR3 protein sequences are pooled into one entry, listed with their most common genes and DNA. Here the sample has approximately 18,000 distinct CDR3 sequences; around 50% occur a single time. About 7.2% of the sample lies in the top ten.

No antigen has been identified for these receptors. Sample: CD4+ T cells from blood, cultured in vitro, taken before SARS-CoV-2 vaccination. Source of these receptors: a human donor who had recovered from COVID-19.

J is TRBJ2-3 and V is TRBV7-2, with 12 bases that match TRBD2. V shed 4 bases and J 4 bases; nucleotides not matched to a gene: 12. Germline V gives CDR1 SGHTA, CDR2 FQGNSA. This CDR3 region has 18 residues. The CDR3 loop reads CASSSLLLAGGEADTQYF. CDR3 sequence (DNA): TGTGCCAGCAGCTCCTTACTCCTAGCGGGAGGGGAGGCAGATACGCAGTATTTT.

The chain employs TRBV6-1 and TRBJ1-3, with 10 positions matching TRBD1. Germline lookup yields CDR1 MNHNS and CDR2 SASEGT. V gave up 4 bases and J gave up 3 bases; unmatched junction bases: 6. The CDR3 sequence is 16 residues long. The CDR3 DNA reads TGTGCCAGCAGTGTACGACAGGGGGCGCTTGGAAACACCATATATTTT. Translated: CASSVRQGALGNTIYF.

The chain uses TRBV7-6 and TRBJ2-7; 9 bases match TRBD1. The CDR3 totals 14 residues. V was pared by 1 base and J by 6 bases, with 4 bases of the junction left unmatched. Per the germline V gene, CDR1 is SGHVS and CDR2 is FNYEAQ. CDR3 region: CASSLGTGAGEQYF. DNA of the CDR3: TGTGCCAGCAGCTTAGGGACAGGGGCGGGCGAGCAGTACTTC.

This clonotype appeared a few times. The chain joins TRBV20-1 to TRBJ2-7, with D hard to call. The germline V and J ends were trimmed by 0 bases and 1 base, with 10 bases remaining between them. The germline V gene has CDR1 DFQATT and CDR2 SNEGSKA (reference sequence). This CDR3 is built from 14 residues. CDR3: CSARDPKASYEQYF. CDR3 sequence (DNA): TGCAGTGCTAGAGATCCTAAGGCTTCCTACGAGCAGTACTTC.

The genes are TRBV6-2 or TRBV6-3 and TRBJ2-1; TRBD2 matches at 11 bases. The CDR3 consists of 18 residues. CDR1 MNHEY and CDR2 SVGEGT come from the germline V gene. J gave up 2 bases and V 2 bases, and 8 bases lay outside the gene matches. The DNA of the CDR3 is TGTGCCAGCAGTTACGTAGCGGGAGGGCCTCTCGCCTACAATGAGCAGTTCTTC. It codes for CASSYVAGGPLAYNEQFF.

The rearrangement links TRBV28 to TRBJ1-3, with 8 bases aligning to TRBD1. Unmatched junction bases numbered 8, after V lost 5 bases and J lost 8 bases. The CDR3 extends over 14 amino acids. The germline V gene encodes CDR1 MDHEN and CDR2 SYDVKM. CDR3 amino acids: CASSPTGAGYTIYF. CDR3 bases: TGTGCCAGCAGTCCGACAGGGGCCGGTTACACCATATATTTT.

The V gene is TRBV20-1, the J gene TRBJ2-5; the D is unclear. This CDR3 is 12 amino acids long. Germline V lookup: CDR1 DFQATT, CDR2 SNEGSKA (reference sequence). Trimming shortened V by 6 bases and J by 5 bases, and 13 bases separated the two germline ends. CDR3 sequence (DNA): TGCAGTGCCCGACCCTCTTTGGAGACCCAGTACTTC. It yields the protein CSARPSLETQYF.

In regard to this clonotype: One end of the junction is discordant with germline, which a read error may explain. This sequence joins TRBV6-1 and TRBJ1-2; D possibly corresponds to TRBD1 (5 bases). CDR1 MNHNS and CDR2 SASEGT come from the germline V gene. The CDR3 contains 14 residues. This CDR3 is CASSELTDLYGYAF. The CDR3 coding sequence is TGTGCCAGCAGTGAACTGACAGACCTCTATGGCTACGCCTTC.

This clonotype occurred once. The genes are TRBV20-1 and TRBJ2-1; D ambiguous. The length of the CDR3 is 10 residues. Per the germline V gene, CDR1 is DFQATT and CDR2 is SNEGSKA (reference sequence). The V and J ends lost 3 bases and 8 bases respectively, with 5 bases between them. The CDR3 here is CSASPYEQFF. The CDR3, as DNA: TGCAGTGCTAGTCCGTATGAGCAGTTCTTC.

CDR3 in amino acids: CSARRPSGSYEQYF. The CDR3 bases are TGCAGTGCTAGAAGGCCTAGCGGGAGCTACGAGCAGTACTTC. The rearrangement uses TRBV20-1 and TRBJ2-7; 10 nucleotides line up with TRBD2. The CDR3 covers 14 residues. The trim removed 2 bases at V and 3 bases at J, leaving 4 bases unmatched. Germline assignment: CDR1 DFQATT and CDR2 SNEGSKA (reference sequence).

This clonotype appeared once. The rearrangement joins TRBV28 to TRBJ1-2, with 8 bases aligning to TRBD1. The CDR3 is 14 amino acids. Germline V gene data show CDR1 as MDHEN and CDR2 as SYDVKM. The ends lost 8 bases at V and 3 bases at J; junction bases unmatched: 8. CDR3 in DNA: TGTGCCAGCCCCCCCGCGGACAGGGACTATGGCTACACCTTC. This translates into CASPPADRDYGYTF.

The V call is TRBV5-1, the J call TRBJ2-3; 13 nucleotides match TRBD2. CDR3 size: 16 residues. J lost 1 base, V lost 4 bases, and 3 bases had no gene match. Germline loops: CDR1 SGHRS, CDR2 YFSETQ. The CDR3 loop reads CASSQGLAGRTDTQYF. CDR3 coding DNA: TGCGCCAGCAGCCAGGGACTAGCGGGGCGCACAGATACGCAGTATTTT. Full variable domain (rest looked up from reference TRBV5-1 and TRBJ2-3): KAGVTQTPRYLIKTRGQQVTLSCSPISGHRSVSWYQQTPGQGLQFLFEYFSETQRNKGNFPGRFSGRQFSNSRSEMNVSTLELGDSALYLCASSQGLAGRTDTQYFGPGTRLTVL.

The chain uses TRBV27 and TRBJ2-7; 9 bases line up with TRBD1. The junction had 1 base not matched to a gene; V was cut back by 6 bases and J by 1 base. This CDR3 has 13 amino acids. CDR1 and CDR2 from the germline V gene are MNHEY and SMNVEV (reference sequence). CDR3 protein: CASRDRGSYEQYF. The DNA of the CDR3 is TGTGCCAGCAGGGACAGGGGTTCCTACGAGCAGTACTTC.

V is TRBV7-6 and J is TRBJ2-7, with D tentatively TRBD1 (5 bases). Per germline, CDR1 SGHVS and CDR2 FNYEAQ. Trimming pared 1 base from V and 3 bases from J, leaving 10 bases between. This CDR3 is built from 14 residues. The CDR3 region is CASSLGGLDYEQYF. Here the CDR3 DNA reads TGTGCCAGCAGCTTAGGGGGCCTCGACTACGAGCAGTACTTC.

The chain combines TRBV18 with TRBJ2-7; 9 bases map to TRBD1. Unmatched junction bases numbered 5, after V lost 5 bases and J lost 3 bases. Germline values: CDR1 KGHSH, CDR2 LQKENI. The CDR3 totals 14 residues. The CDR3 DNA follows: TGTGCCAGCTCAACCGGGACAGGGTACTACGAGCAGTACTTC. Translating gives CASSTGTGYYEQYF.

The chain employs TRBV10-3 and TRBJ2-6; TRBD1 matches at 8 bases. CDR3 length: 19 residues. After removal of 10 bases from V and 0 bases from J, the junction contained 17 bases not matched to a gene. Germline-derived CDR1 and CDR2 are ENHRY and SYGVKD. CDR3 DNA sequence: TGTGCCACCATCAGTAACCCCGGGACAGGCCTCTCTGGGGCCAACGTCCTGACTTTC. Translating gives CATISNPGTGLSGANVLTF.

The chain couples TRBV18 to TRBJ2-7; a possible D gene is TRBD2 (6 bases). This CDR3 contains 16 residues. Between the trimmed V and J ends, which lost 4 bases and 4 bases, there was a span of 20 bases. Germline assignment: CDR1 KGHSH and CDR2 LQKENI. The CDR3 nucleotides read TGTGCCAGCTCACAGGCGGGCGGGAACGGGGCGTACGAGCAGTACTTC. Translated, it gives CASSQAGGNGAYEQYF. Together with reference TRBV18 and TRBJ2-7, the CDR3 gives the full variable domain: NAGVMQNPRHLVRRRGQEARLRCSPMKGHSHVYWYRQLPEEGLKFMVYLQKENIIDESGMPKERFSAEFPKEGPSILRIQQVVRGDSAAYFCASSQAGGNGAYEQYFGPGTRLTVT.

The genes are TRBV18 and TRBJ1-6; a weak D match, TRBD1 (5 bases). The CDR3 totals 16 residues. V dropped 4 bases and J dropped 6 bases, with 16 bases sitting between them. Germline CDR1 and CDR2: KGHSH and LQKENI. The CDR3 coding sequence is TGTGCCAGCTCACTCAGGGCAGGAGGAGTTAATTCACCCCTCCACTTT. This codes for CASSLRAGGVNSPLHF.

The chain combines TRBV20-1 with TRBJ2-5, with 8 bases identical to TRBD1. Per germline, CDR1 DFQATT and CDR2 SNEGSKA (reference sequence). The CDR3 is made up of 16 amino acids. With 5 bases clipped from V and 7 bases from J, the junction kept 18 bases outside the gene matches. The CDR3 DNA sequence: TGCAGTGCTCCTGACACTGGACAGGGTGACGTGGGGACCCAGTACTTC. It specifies CSAPDTGQGDVGTQYF.

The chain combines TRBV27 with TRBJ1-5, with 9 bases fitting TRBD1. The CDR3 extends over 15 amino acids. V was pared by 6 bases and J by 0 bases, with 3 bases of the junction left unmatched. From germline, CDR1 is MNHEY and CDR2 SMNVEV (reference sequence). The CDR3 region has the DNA TGTGCCAGCAGAGTACAGGGGGCTAGCAATCAGCCCCAGCATTTT. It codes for CASRVQGASNQPQHF.

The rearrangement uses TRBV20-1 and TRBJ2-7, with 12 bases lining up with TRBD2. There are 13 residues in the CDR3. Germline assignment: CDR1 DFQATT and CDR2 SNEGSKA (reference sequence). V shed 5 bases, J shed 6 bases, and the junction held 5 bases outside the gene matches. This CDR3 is CSARLAGASEQYF. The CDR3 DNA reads TGCAGTGCTCGACTAGCGGGAGCCTCCGAGCAGTACTTC.